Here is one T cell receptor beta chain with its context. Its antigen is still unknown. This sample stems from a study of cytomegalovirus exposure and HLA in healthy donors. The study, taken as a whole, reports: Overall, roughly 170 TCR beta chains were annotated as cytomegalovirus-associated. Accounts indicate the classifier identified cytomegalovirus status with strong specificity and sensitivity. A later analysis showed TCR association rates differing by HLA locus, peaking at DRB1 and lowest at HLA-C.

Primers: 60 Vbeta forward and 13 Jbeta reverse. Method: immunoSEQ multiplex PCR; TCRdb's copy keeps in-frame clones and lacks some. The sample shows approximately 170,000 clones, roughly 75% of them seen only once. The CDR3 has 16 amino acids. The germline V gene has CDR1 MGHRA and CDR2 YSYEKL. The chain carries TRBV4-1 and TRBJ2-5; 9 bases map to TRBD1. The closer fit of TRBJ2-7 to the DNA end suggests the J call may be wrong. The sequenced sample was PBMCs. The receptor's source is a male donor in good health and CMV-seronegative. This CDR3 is CASSQLDRGVSYEQYF. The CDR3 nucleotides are TGCGCCAGCAGCCAATTGGACAGGGGAGTTTCCTACGAGCAGTACTTC.